Presented here are 4 T cell receptor beta chains from one specimen sequenced in a study of cytomegalovirus exposure and HLA in healthy donors. Some clones are missing from TCRdb's copy, which holds only in-frame ones; the method was immunoSEQ multiplex PCR. The repertoire holds over 120,000 clones, approximately 90% seen once, with less than 5.5% in the top ten. Sequenced: PBMCs. The receptors come from a man aged 18 to 35 in good health and CMV-seropositive.

This chain links TRBV18 with TRBJ1-2, with D possibly being TRBD1 (6 bases). Germline V gives CDR1 KGHSH, CDR2 LQKENI. CDR3 size: 14 residues. The V end lost 6 bases, the J end lost 5 bases, and 16 bases lay between the germline ends. The CDR3 protein is CASSAPGGRYGYTF. For the CDR3, the DNA is TGTGCCAGCTCCGCTCCCGGGGGGCGTTATGGCTACACCTTC. The variable domain in full, with the rest retrieved from reference TRBV18 and TRBJ1-2, is NAGVMQNPRHLVRRRGQEARLRCSPMKGHSHVYWYRQLPEEGLKFMVYLQKENIIDESGMPKERFSAEFPKEGPSILRIQQVVRGDSAAYFCASSAPGGRYGYTFGSGTRLTVV.

V gene TRBV14 combines with J gene TRBJ1-2; 7 positions agree with TRBD1. With 4 bases clipped from V and 4 bases from J, the junction kept 3 bases outside the gene matches. The V gene's germline CDR1 is SGHDN and CDR2 FVKESK. The CDR3 sequence is 13 residues long. CDR3 sequence: CASSRGGVYGYTF. DNA of the CDR3: TGTGCCAGCAGCCGAGGGGGCGTCTATGGCTACACCTTC.

This clone was recorded once. This chain connects TRBV28 to TRBJ1-3; weak D call: TRBD1 (5 bases). CDR1 MDHEN and CDR2 SYDVKM come from the germline V gene. V was pared by 9 bases and J by 1 base, with 10 bases between. The CDR3 sequence is 13 residues long. CDR3 sequence (DNA): TGTGCCAGTTCCAGGGTGTCTGGAAACACCATATATTTT. It specifies CASSRVSGNTIYF.

The sample holds one count of this clone. This sequence joins TRBV6-1 and TRBJ1-1; 7 bases align to TRBD1. With V trimmed by 5 bases and J by 3 bases, 3 bases remained unmatched. The germline gives CDR1 MNHNS, CDR2 SASEGT. The CDR3 runs 13 residues. The CDR3 protein is CASSRDRDTEAFF. CDR3 in DNA: TGTGCCAGCAGTAGAGACAGGGACACTGAAGCTTTCTTT.